The entry below gives a single T cell receptor (beta chain) sequence along with its context. What antigen it recognizes has not been identified. The sample holds no much larger clone one base away, and base qualities are not on file. These data belong to a study of cytomegalovirus exposure and HLA in healthy donors (dated by TCRdb to the late 2010s). For context, the study as a whole: An earlier analysis of several hundred of the donors reported 250 to 350 Gb of sequence data and 95 million to 140 million unique TCR beta sequences obtained from about 170 million T cells. Approximately 300 gigabases of sequencing data and roughly 80 million unique TCR sequences made up an early release that covered under 750 HLA-typed donors. Of the 398 genotyped donors, over 65% fell in the genetic ancestry cluster associated with self-reported Caucasian donors. The study was designed to test whether signatures of past pathogen exposure could be identified by cataloging public T cell receptors. The T cell repertoires of 700 or so subjects were profiled by immunosequencing and related to cytomegalovirus serostatus. Along with the approximately 650-subject first cohort, a separate validation cohort of some 130 different subjects was used. The study combined high-throughput TCR immunosequencing, statistical association of individual TCRs with disease status, and machine learning to predict cytomegalovirus infection status. To study patterns of TCR occurrence, a later analysis re-analyzed previously published TCR beta repertoires from around 670 donors and added high-resolution HLA genotyping. Rather than using new phenotypic data, the later analysis identified candidate immune exposures from TCR beta sequences and from how often those sequences occurred across donors. An earlier analysis of around 640 of the donors used high-throughput TCR beta sequencing to judge whether each TCR beta V gene segment behaved as functional or pseudogenic. Donor age, sex, ethnicity and CMV serostatus were compiled together with the repertoire data. A later genetic analysis used genome-wide SNP genotypes for about 60% of the roughly 700 donors, treating that subset as a discovery cohort. Every discovery cohort repertoire had been produced on one sequencing platform. Class I and class II HLA loci were covered by the typing at four-digit resolution. Typing coverage varied by locus: roughly 629-630 donors for A, B, C, DRB1 and DQB1; about 520 for DQA1; 606 for DPA1; approximately 470 for DPB1. A handful of DR-DQ haplotypes were handled as single units for association and clustering because linkage in the cohort was strong. On average, roughly 250,000 unique TCR beta nucleotide sequences were sequenced per donor among 350 to 400 genotyped donors of the cohort, with approximately 18% of those sequences being non-productive. What the authors observed across the whole study: A later analysis found that HLA-associated TCR beta chains were more clonally expanded and had lower generation probabilities than equally common non-associated chains. A group of highly shared sequence variants was considered likely to be a technical artifact of the sequencing pipeline. Compared with the roughly 670-donor mean, donors in an Asian-associated ancestry cluster had fewer N-insertions in productive TCRs, according to a later genetic analysis. In a later analysis, the rate of TCR association differed among HLA loci, with DRB1 alleles having the most associated TCRs and HLA-C alleles having the fewest. A later analysis associated about 17,000 TCR beta sequences with specific HLA alleles at a false discovery rate of 0.05. Correlated functional status among segregating V segments might reflect linkage disequilibrium, but an unknown experimental factor could not be ruled out. When HLA alleles, especially DR and DQ, strongly co-occurred, TCR associations were difficult to assign to individual alleles. Roughly uniform sequencing depth across donors was assumed in presence/absence analyses, although this assumption may not hold. Only TCR beta chains were sequenced in this cohort, and the absence of alpha or paired-chain data limited detectable features. According to the authors, the approach could potentially be generalized to other disease states and immunological phenotypes. In an earlier analysis of approximately 590 of the donors, most TCR beta V segments appeared in productive rearrangements about 90% or about 30% of the time, broadly matching IMGT annotations. In both the original and validation cohorts, the classifier was reported to diagnose cytomegalovirus status with high specificity and sensitivity. According to a later analysis, parvovirus B19, influenza, CMV and Epstein-Barr virus appeared linked to several top co-occurrence clusters. Because counts were too low, more than 15 rarely observed V segments, including chromosome 9 orphons, were left out of the earlier analysis of 587 of the donors. The 87-base-pair reads could not distinguish some IMGT-functional V segments, including TRBV6-2 and TRBV6-3, so those segments were excluded. While some public TCRs were present in many individuals, most TCR sequences turned up only very rarely across donors. For the cohort, immune exposure information was limited to CMV serostatus. An association between a missense DCLRE1C variant and V-gene and J-gene trimming of TCR beta chains was found in a later genetic analysis and replicated in an independent cohort. Because HLA typing was missing for some donors at each locus, association tests included only the typed subset. In the study, around 150 TCR beta chains were listed as associated with cytomegalovirus. In vitro tests confirmed that a few of the cytomegalovirus-associated TCR beta chains recognize cytomegalovirus antigens. A further reported finding was that TCR beta sequences accurately predicted the HLA-A and HLA-B alleles for most subjects in the first cohort. A later analysis found that most CMV-associated TCR beta chains appeared HLA-restricted, with HLA associations seemingly driven largely by CMV exposure.

The cohort was made up of under 800 healthy bone marrow donors. Cohort members were all nominally healthy when sampled, although unrecorded immune exposures were likely present. The donor tested CMV seronegative and was one of the 352 seronegative cohort members. A peripheral blood sample was collected from each donor, and TCR beta sequencing was performed on peripheral blood mononuclear cells. The Qiagen DNeasy Blood Extraction Kit was used to extract genomic DNA from the blood cell samples. V is pared back by 5 bases and J by 2 bases, with 24 bases lying between the germline termini. The CDR3 goes from the cysteine to the phenylalanine over 19 residues. The kept DNA is CDR3 alone, 57 bases in frame from the first base. Sequences SGHTA (CDR1) and FQGNSA (CDR2) are obtained from the germline V gene. The receptor library was made with the immunoSEQ multiplex PCR assay. The multiplex PCR relied on a mix of 60 forward primers for TCR Vbeta segments and 13 reverse primers for TCR Jbeta segments. The CDR3 region of rearranged TCR beta genes was amplified from genomic DNA by a multiplex PCR assay. On the Illumina HiSeq System, the amplified TCR beta libraries were sequenced as 87-base-pair reads. The study's own analysis went as follows. In a later analysis, about 80 million unique TCR beta chains were counted across the roughly 670 repertoires, and roughly 11 million of these chains were shared by at least two donors. Raw reads were error-corrected and collapsed into unique sequences by a nearest-neighbor algorithm in which closely related sequences were merged to remove PCR and sequencing errors. To assign V, D and J gene segments, CDR3 sequences were aligned to IMGT reference sequences. For a sequence to be retained, a match of at least six nucleotides was required to both a V gene segment and a J gene segment. Rearrangements were called productive when the CDR3 lacked stop codons and stayed in frame with V and J; all others were non-productive. CDR3 was defined by IMGT convention, running from the second conserved V-encoded cysteine to the conserved J-encoded phenylalanine. Sequences without an unambiguous match to a single V gene segment were excluded from the earlier analysis of about 630 of the donors. An earlier analysis of approximately 590 of the donors classified V segments as functional when productive rearrangements were above 56.7% and as segregating when the standard deviation between donors was above 5%. To diagnose cytomegalovirus status from the catalog of TCR beta chain sequences, a statistical classification framework was built. A later analysis assigned V and J genes by comparing TCR nucleotide sequences with IMGT/GENE-DB human TR gene sequences. In a later analysis, CDR3 sequences and most-parsimonious VDJ recombination scenarios were assigned using the TCRdist pipeline. In a later analysis, each TCR beta chain was defined by its CDR3 amino acid sequence together with its V-gene family, and reads lacking a unique V-gene family were excluded. A later analysis removed 500 to 600 highly shared, low-generation-probability nucleotide sequences to deal with suspected cross-contamination and a sequencing artifact. A later analysis calculated a clonal expansion index for each public chain from normalized within-repertoire ranks of inferred template counts. A later analysis computed generation probabilities with a VDJ recombination model fitted to out-of-frame rearrangements, and checked the results against IGoR. In a later analysis, TCR-TCR, TCR-HLA and TCR-CMV co-occurrence was scored with hypergeometric tests, and a repertoire-size bias correction was applied to TCR pairs. A later analysis estimated false discovery rates by permuting HLA or CMV assignments 20 times. In a later analysis, co-occurring TCRs were grouped using DBSCAN, with TCRdist sequence similarity added in when clustering inside HLA-allele-positive subsets. Co-occurrence clustering excluded repertoires with fewer than 30,000 or more than 120,000 public chains, plus five with anomalous nucleotide sharing. TCRdb holds this immuneACCESS table with in-frame rearrangements only. Some clones are missing; in checked studies, unresolved V genes explain under half, and the rest has no known cause. V, J and clone size are taken as reported in that table, and D and trimming were inferred from the DNA itself. The sample table shows 99,000 or so clones, and roughly two thirds are seen once. The ten largest account for roughly 3.2% of the sample.

The chain joins TRBV7-2 to TRBJ2-2, and TRBD2 may be the D gene, going by 5 matching bases. The specimen was PBMCs. The clonotype originates from a man aged 25 to 45 in good health and CMV-seronegative. The sequenced DNA is TGTGCCAGCAGCCCCCCCCTGTGGGCGGACTCACCTAACACCGGGGAGCTGTTTTTT. Its protein is CASSPPLWADSPNTGELFF.